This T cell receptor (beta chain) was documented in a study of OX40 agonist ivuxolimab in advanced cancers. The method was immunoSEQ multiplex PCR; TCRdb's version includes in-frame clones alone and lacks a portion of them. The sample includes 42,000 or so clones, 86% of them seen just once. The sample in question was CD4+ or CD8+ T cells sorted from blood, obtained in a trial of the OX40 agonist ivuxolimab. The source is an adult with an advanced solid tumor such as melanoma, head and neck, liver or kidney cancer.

The CDR3 sequence: CASSFVVAQGASNEQFF. The CDR3 bases are TGTGCCAGCAGCTTCGTCGTAGCCCAGGGGGCAAGCAATGAGCAGTTCTTC. V usage is TRBV7-9 and J usage is TRBJ2-1; 8 bases align to TRBD1. Germline assignment: CDR1 SEHNR and CDR2 FQNEAQ (reference sequence). Trimming cost V 3 bases and J 6 bases; bases outside gene matches: 13. The CDR3 extends over 17 amino acids.